The 25 T cell receptor beta chains below come from one sample, sequenced in a study of T cells after yellow fever vaccination. Each CDR3 protein gets one entry after TCRdb re-called the 5' RACE reads with MiXCR. The sample comprises around 310,000 distinct CDR3 sequences, approximately 4.5% of which are singletons, and roughly a fifth rests with the top ten. The sample here was PBMCs, taken 15 days after the yellow fever booster vaccination. The receptors shown here come from a man younger than 35 who received the YFV17D yellow fever vaccine.

This chain joins TRBV2 and TRBJ2-2; 7 bases fit TRBD1. The CDR3 consists of 14 residues. From germline, CDR1 is SNHLY and CDR2 FYNNEI. Trimming removed 7 bases from V and 3 bases from J; junction bases left unmatched: 5. The CDR3 nucleotides read TGTGCCAGCACAGACAGGGTGCACACCGGGGAGCTGTTTTTT. It is translated as CASTDRVHTGELFF.

Many counts were recorded for this clonotype. The chain combines TRBV7-9 with TRBJ2-5, with D perhaps TRBD1 (6 bases). Trimming took off 6 bases at V and 4 bases at J, with 15 bases between the two ends. Germline V CDR1 and CDR2: SEHNR, FQNEAQ (reference sequence). CDR3 length: 14 amino acids. CDR3 residues: CASRASQGRETQYF. The DNA of the CDR3 is TGTGCCAGCAGAGCAAGCCAGGGGAGAGAGACCCAGTACTTC.

This clonotype came up a few times. V gene TRBV12-3 or TRBV12-4 combines with J gene TRBJ1-2, with D unclear. The CDR3 extends over 12 amino acids. Trimming shortened V by 5 bases and J by 4 bases, and 8 bases separated the two germline ends. CDR3 protein: CASSARAYGYTF. CDR3 DNA sequence: TGTGCCAGCAGTGCCCGCGCCTATGGCTACACCTTC.

The chain employs TRBV7-2 and TRBJ1-1, with D maybe TRBD1 (5 bases). The CDR3 runs to 14 residues. From germline, CDR1 is SGHTA and CDR2 FQGNSA. V was trimmed by 3 bases and J by 4 bases, leaving 12 bases between them. CDR3 sequence reads: CASSFHGGSTEAFF. DNA of the CDR3: TGTGCCAGCAGCTTCCACGGGGGGTCCACTGAAGCTTTCTTT. The whole variable domain, remainder taken from reference TRBV7-2 and TRBJ1-1, is GAGVSQSPSNKVTEKGKDVELRCDPISGHTALYWYRQSLGQGLEFLIYFQGNSAPDKSGLPSDRFSAERTGGSVSTLTIQRTQQEDSAVYLCASSFHGGSTEAFFGQGTRLTVV.

The table lists this clonotype with many counts. The chain recombines TRBV21-1 with TRBJ2-3. TRBV21-1 is an annotated pseudogene. The CDR3 contains 14 residues. The CDR3 DNA reads as TGTGCCAGCAGCAAGAGGCAGGTCACAGATACGCAGTATTTT. Amino acid sequence: CASSKRQVTDTQYF.

This chain connects TRBV5-5 to TRBJ2-3, with 12 positions matching TRBD2. The J segment lost 2 bases and the V segment lost 4 bases, leaving 5 bases of the junction unmatched. This CDR3 has 16 amino acids. The germline CDR1 and CDR2 sequences are SGHKS and YYEKEE (reference sequence). The CDR3, as DNA: TGTGCCAGCAGCACGGGACTAGCGGGCGTCACAGATACGCAGTATTTT. Amino acid sequence: CASSTGLAGVTDTQYF.

This clonotype was found many times. V is TRBV5-1 and J is TRBJ2-1; D call uncertain. V lost 7 bases and J lost 0, with 5 bases in between. The CDR3 covers 12 residues. Germline loops: CDR1 SGHRS, CDR2 YFSETQ. This chain's CDR3 is CASHVSYNEQFF. CDR3 coding DNA: TGCGCCAGCCACGTCTCCTACAATGAGCAGTTCTTC. Complete variable domain (other parts from reference TRBV5-1 and TRBJ2-1): KAGVTQTPRYLIKTRGQQVTLSCSPISGHRSVSWYQQTPGQGLQFLFEYFSETQRNKGNFPGRFSGRQFSNSRSEMNVSTLELGDSALYLCASHVSYNEQFFGPGTRLTVL.

This clonotype showed up many times. The chain links TRBV7-6 to TRBJ2-7; possible D gene TRBD1, 6 bases. V was cut by 5 bases and J by 2 bases, with 10 bases left in between. This CDR3 has 13 residues. From germline, CDR1 is SGHVS and CDR2 FNYEAQ. DNA of the CDR3: TGTGCCAGCAGCGTGGACAGCACCTACGAGCAGTACTTC. This translates into CASSVDSTYEQYF.

The genes are TRBV5-5 and TRBJ2-3; TRBD1 agrees at 9 bases. The CDR3 loop spans 14 amino acids. The V segment lost 4 bases and the J segment 6 bases; nucleotides outside the gene matches: 6. Germline values: CDR1 SGHKS, CDR2 YYEKEE (reference sequence). The CDR3 region has the DNA TGTGCCAGCAGCGGACAGGGGCGGAGGGATACGCAGTATTTT. It yields the protein CASSGQGRRDTQYF.

This clonotype was picked up a small number of times. The genes are TRBV6-1 and TRBJ2-1; D unclear. The CDR3 length is 14 residues. The V and J ends lost 2 bases and 3 bases respectively, with 8 bases between them. Germline CDR1 MNHNS, CDR2 SASEGT. The CDR3 DNA reads TGTGCCAGCAGTGAAAACTGGCGCTACAATGAGCAGTTCTTC. Its protein product is CASSENWRYNEQFF.

A few counts support this clonotype. The DNA for the CDR3 is TGTGCCAGCAGTTTCGACAGGGAGCTCCAAGAGACCCAGTACTTC. Protein product: CASSFDRELQETQYF. The chain has TRBV28 and TRBJ2-5, with 7 bases matching TRBD1. This CDR3 has 15 amino acids. Germline CDR1 MDHEN, CDR2 SYDVKM. V trimming: 3 bases; J trimming: 1 base; junction bases outside the gene matches: 5.

This clonotype was seen repeatedly, ten times or more. The V call is TRBV7-2, the J call TRBJ1-1, with 8 bases identical to TRBD1. V lost 5 bases, J lost 1 base, and 6 bases stayed unmatched. CDR1 and CDR2 from the germline V gene are SGHTA and FQGNSA. The CDR3 is made up of 15 amino acids. CDR3 nucleotides: TGTGCCAGCAGCACAGGGGGGGTAGGGAACACTGAAGCTTTCTTT. It specifies CASSTGGVGNTEAFF.

This clonotype appeared many times. The chain has TRBV5-1 and TRBJ2-1; maybe TRBD2 (5 bases). In germline, CDR1 is SGHRS, CDR2 YFSETQ. This CDR3 contains 17 residues. V lost 3 bases and J 0 bases, leaving 16 bases between the germline ends. For the CDR3, the DNA is TGCGCCAGCAGCTCCACGGCAGGCAGCGGCTCCTACAATGAGCAGTTCTTC. Residues: CASSSTAGSGSYNEQFF.

This clonotype appeared a few times. This chain links TRBV18 with TRBJ2-5; 7 bases align to TRBD1. V lost 1 base and J lost 2; bases outside the gene matches: 7. The V gene's germline CDR1 is KGHSH and CDR2 LQKENI. This CDR3 comprises 16 residues. This CDR3 is CASSPQKQGVQETQYF. The CDR3 region has the DNA TGTGCCAGCTCACCACAGAAGCAGGGGGTTCAAGAGACCCAGTACTTC. Complete variable domain (other parts from reference TRBV18 and TRBJ2-5): NAGVMQNPRHLVRRRGQEARLRCSPMKGHSHVYWYRQLPEEGLKFMVYLQKENIIDESGMPKERFSAEFPKEGPSILRIQQVVRGDSAAYFCASSPQKQGVQETQYFGPGTRLLVL.

A few counts support this clonotype. V is TRBV9 and J is TRBJ2-1; D is uncertain. V was trimmed by 0 bases and J by 2 bases, leaving 9 bases between them. The germline V gene has CDR1 SGDLS and CDR2 YYNGEE. The CDR3 has 15 amino acids. CDR3 nucleotide sequence: TGTGCCAGCAGCGTAGGTAGTACCACCTACAATGAGCAGTTCTTC. The encoded protein is CASSVGSTTYNEQFF.

In this sample, this clonotype turned up many times. The CDR3 protein is CASTGFFLETQYF. CDR3 in DNA: TGTGCCAGCACAGGGTTCTTCTTGGAGACCCAGTACTTC. The rearrangement uses TRBV6-1 and TRBJ2-5; a possible D gene is TRBD1 (5 bases). V lost 7 bases and J 5 bases, leaving 14 bases between the germline ends. Germline V lookup: CDR1 MNHNS, CDR2 SASEGT. The CDR3 consists of 13 residues.

This clonotype was counted only a few times. V usage is TRBV10-3 and J usage is TRBJ1-1; tentative D call: TRBD1 (6 bases). Germline V CDR1 and CDR2: ENHRY, SYGVKD. Trimming cost V 6 bases and J 1 base, with 12 bases left between them. The CDR3 runs 14 residues. CDR3 in DNA: TGTGCCATCAGCCTCGGGACACCGAACACTGAAGCTTTCTTT. This codes for CAISLGTPNTEAFF.

This clonotype was seen only a few times. The chain couples TRBV5-6 to TRBJ2-1; 8 nucleotides match TRBD2. This CDR3 spans 18 amino acids. V dropped 4 bases and J dropped 4; count of bases not matched to a gene: 16. Germline V gene data show CDR1 as SGHDT and CDR2 as YYEEEE. The CDR3: CASSTLPVAGGLYNEQFF. CDR3 sequence (DNA): TGTGCCAGCAGCACCCTTCCGGTGGCGGGGGGTCTTTACAATGAGCAGTTCTTC. Full variable domain (rest looked up from reference TRBV5-6 and TRBJ2-1): DAGVTQSPTHLIKTRGQQVTLRCSPKSGHDTVSWYQQALGQGPQFIFQYYEEEERQRGNFPDRFSGHQFPNYSSELNVNALLLGDSALYLCASSTLPVAGGLYNEQFFGPGTRLTVL.

Only a few counts were recorded for this clonotype. The chain uses TRBV12-3 or TRBV12-4 and TRBJ1-6; D not certain. The V gene lost 7 bases and the J gene lost 0 bases, with 10 bases spanning the gap. The CDR3 spans 15 residues. This chain's CDR3 is CASTEGSSYNSPLHF. CDR3 DNA sequence: TGTGCCAGCACAGAGGGTAGCTCCTATAATTCACCCCTCCACTTT.

The rearrangement uses TRBV6-4 and TRBJ2-1, with 11 bases aligning to TRBD1. The CDR3 sequence is 14 residues long. After removal of 2 bases from V and 6 bases from J, the junction contained 0 bases not matched to a gene. Germline loops: CDR1 MRHNA, CDR2 SNTAGT. For the CDR3, the DNA is TGTGCCAGCAGTGACGGGACAGGGGGCAATGAGCAGTTCTTC. It translates to CASSDGTGGNEQFF.

This clonotype was seen repeatedly, ten times or more. The V gene is TRBV5-1, the J gene TRBJ1-6; tentative D call: TRBD1 (5 bases). Germline V gives CDR1 SGHRS, CDR2 YFSETQ. The CDR3 spans 15 residues. V shed 0 bases and J shed 9 bases, with 13 bases lying between them. CDR3 loop: CASSLGAGHGSPLHF. The CDR3 DNA sequence: TGCGCCAGCAGCTTGGGGGCAGGGCACGGTTCACCCCTCCACTTT.

This clonotype appeared many times. The gene calls are TRBV6-6 and TRBJ2-1; D may be TRBD2 (5 bases). Germline assignment: CDR1 MNHNY and CDR2 SVGAGI (reference sequence). The V end lost 3 bases, the J end lost 6 bases, and 15 bases lay between the germline ends. The CDR3 totals 15 residues. The DNA of the CDR3 is TGTGCCAGCAGTTATAGAGGCAGGAGGATCAATGAGCAGTTCTTC. Protein sequence: CASSYRGRRINEQFF.

The rearrangement uses TRBV5-1 and TRBJ2-2; D is unresolved. Germline V gene lookup returns CDR1 SGHRS and CDR2 YFSETQ. The CDR3 loop spans 15 amino acids. Trimming removed 0 bases at V and 0 bases at J, with 6 bases between. CDR3 amino acids: CASSLVAANTGELFF. Written as DNA, the CDR3 is TGCGCCAGCAGCTTGGTGGCAGCGAACACCGGGGAGCTGTTTTTT.

The CDR3 DNA reads as TGTGCCAGCAGCTTGTTTGGGCAGGGAAAATTTAATTCACCCCTCCACTTT. Amino acids: CASSLFGQGKFNSPLHF. This chain uses TRBV5-5 with TRBJ1-6; D is perhaps TRBD1 (5 bases). CDR3 size: 17 residues. The V end was cut by 1 base, the J end by 6 bases, with 17 bases between. CDR1 and CDR2 (germline): SGHKS, YYEKEE (reference sequence).

There are many counts of this clonotype. The chain joins TRBV5-1 to TRBJ2-5, with D possibly being TRBD2 (5 bases). Germline lookup yields CDR1 SGHRS and CDR2 YFSETQ. Trimming cost V 7 bases and J 2 bases, with 18 bases left between them. CDR3 size: 15 residues. CDR3 in DNA: TGCGCCAGCCGACCCTTCGCGGGTAATCAAGAGACCCAGTACTTC. Translation: CASRPFAGNQETQYF.